This is a list of T cell receptor beta chains from one sample in a study of blood T cell repertoires in COVID-19. The assay was immunoSEQ multiplex PCR, and TCRdb's table has in-frame clones only and misses some. The sample lists 270,000 or so clones, about 86% occurring once. The sample was PBMCs or T cells enriched from blood (not recorded which). The receptors come from a man aged 50 to 60 who had recovered from COVID-19. CDR3s include the opening cysteine and the closing phenylalanine or tryptophan. The D gene is left open where the match is weak. Where a row states a size, it is once, few, many or the class of an expanded clone; other rows omit it.

>-|TRBJ2-5|TRBV15|-
TGTGCCACCAGCAGGGCGTCGGGGATCCAAGAGACCCAGTACTTC
CATSRASGIQETQYF
>TRBD2|TRBJ2-3|TRBV24-1|-
TGTGCCACCAGTGATTTGTCCTTCCTATCTAGCGGGAGGGCCCCAGATACGCAGTATTTT
CATSDLSFLSSGRAPDTQYF
>TRBD1|TRBJ1-6|TRBV3-1/TRBV3-2|-
TGTGCCAGCAGCCATGTGGACAGGGGTTATAATTCACCCCTCCACTTT
CASSHVDRGYNSPLHF
>-|TRBJ2-5|TRBV12-3/TRBV12-4|-
TGTGCCAGCAGTTTAGGCGGGCAAGAGACCCAGTACTTC
CASSLGGQETQYF
>-|TRBJ1-2|TRBV12-3/TRBV12-4|few
TGTGCCAGCAGCCCCGTAGATGTTTATGGCTACACCTTC
CASSPVDVYGYTF
>TRBD2|TRBJ2-5|TRBV7-2|once
TGTGCCAGCAGCTCTACGCGGGGGGGCGGGGAAGAGACCCAGTACTTC
CASSSTRGGGEETQYF
>TRBD2|TRBJ2-1|TRBV9|-
TGTGCCAGCAGCGTGGGGACTAGTCCGCATGAGCAGTTCTTC
CASSVGTSPHEQFF
>TRBD1|TRBJ1-1|TRBV30|-
TGTGCCTGGAGAGACAGGGTAAACACTGAAGCTTTCTTT
CAWRDRVNTEAFF
>-|TRBJ1-4|TRBV28|-
TGTGCCAGCCGGGGGTGGGGGAATGAAAAACTGTTTTTT
CASRGWGNEKLFF
>-|TRBJ1-4|TRBV2|-
TGTGCCAGCAGTGAGCAGGGGAGAAATGAAAAACTGTTTTTT
CASSEQGRNEKLFF
>-|TRBJ2-1|TRBV5-4|-
TGTGCCAGCAGTTATAGCGAAAATGAGCAGTTCTTC
CASSYSENEQFF
>-|TRBJ2-3|TRBV4-2|-
TGTGCCAGCAGCCAAGACCGCAGGGGCACAGATACGCAGTATTTT
CASSQDRRGTDTQYF
>-|TRBJ1-5|TRBV10-1|-
TGCGCCAGCAGTGAGGTTCGGGATCGGCCCCAGCATTTT
CASSEVRDRPQHF
>-|TRBJ1-6|TRBV19|-
TGTGCCAGTTTGGGTCAACCAGGGGATGGATCACCCCTCCACTTT
CASLGQPGDGSPLHF
>TRBD2|TRBJ2-1|TRBV24-1|once
TGTGCCACCAGTGGTGAGACTAGCGGGGGGGCTATTAAGCAGTTCTTC
CATSGETSGGAIKQFF
>-|TRBJ1-2|TRBV30|-
TGTGCCTGGAGTCTAGGAGACTCGACTTATGGCTACACCTTC
CAWSLGDSTYGYTF
>-|TRBJ1-5|TRBV4-1|-
TGCGCCAGCAGCCAAGAGGTCGGGCCCCAGCATTTT
CASSQEVGPQHF
>-|TRBJ2-3|TRBV7-3|-
TGTGCCAGCAGCTTAAGTAAGCTGAATACGCAGTATTTT
CASSLSKLNTQYF
>-|TRBJ2-2|TRBV19|-
TGTGCCAGTAGCGTCCGGGGCGGGGAGCTGTTTTTT
CASSVRGGELFF
>-|TRBJ1-3|TRBV5-1|-
TGCGCCAGCAGCCGTACGGGGGGCGGTGGAAACACCATATATTTT
CASSRTGGGGNTIYF
>-|TRBJ1-2|TRBV6-1|-
TGTGCCAGCAGTGGGGGCCAGCTCGAACTTTATAACTATGGCTACACCTTC
CASSGGQLELYNYGYTF
>TRBD1|TRBJ1-2|TRBV6-1|-
TGTGCCAGCAGTGCAGTTCCGGGACAGGGACGCTATGGCTACACCTTC
CASSAVPGQGRYGYTF
>-|TRBJ1-6|TRBV19|-
TGTGCCAGCAACCCGACAGGCCAAAATTCACCCCTCCACTTT
CASNPTGQNSPLHF
>TRBD1|TRBJ2-7|TRBV5-1|-
TGCGCCAGCAGCTTGGAGGGACAGGGGGACGAGCAGTACTTC
CASSLEGQGDEQYF
>TRBD2|TRBJ2-7|TRBV6-2/TRBV6-3|-
TGTGCCAGCAGTGGGCCCGAGGCACTAGCGTTAGTCTACGAGCAGTACTTC
CASSGPEALALVYEQYF
>TRBD2|TRBJ2-1|TRBV28|-
TGTGCCAGCAATGGTCGGGGGGGAACCGTGTTCACCTACAATGAGCAGTTCTTC
CASNGRGGTVFTYNEQFF
>TRBD1|TRBJ1-5|TRBV19|once
TGTGCCAGTCGGGACAGGGTGCATCAGCCCCAGCATTTT
CASRDRVHQPQHF
>-|TRBJ1-4|TRBV24-1|once
TGTGCCACCAGTGATTCCCAGGGTAGGGATGAAAAACTGTTTTTT
CATSDSQGRDEKLFF